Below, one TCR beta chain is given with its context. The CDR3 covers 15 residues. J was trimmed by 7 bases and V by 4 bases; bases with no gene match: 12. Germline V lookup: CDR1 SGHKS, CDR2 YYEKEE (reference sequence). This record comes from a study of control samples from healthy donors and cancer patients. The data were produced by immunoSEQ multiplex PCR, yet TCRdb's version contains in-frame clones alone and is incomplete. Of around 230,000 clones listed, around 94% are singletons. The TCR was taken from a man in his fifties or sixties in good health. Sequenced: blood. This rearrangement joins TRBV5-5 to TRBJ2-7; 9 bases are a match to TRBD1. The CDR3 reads CASSPNRDRDHEQYV. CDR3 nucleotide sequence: TGTGCCAGCAGCCCAAACAGGGACAGGGATCATGAGCAGTACGTC.